What follows describes a single TCR beta chain. The sample is drawn from a study of shared T cell receptors in the human thymus. Assay used: immunoSEQ multiplex PCR; TCRdb lists only in-frame clones, some missing. Of some 760,000 clones listed, 70% to 90% were seen once; the top ten hold approximately 0.01%. In addition, the sample was reused for a study of human thymus T cells. That work adds: Congenital heart defects were the reason for the corrective surgery that the donors, healthy Finnish infants, were having.

Sequenced input: thymocytes. The origin of this receptor is a girl under three years old with a congenital heart defect.

CDR3 amino acids: CSVPRNTEAFF. The DNA for the CDR3 is TGCAGCGTTCCTCGGAACACTGAAGCTTTCTTT. This sequence joins TRBV29-1 and TRBJ1-1; D unresolved. Trimming took 5 bases from V and 1 from J, leaving 5 bases between them. The germline gives CDR1 SQVTM, CDR2 ANQGSEA. The CDR3 is 11 residues long.